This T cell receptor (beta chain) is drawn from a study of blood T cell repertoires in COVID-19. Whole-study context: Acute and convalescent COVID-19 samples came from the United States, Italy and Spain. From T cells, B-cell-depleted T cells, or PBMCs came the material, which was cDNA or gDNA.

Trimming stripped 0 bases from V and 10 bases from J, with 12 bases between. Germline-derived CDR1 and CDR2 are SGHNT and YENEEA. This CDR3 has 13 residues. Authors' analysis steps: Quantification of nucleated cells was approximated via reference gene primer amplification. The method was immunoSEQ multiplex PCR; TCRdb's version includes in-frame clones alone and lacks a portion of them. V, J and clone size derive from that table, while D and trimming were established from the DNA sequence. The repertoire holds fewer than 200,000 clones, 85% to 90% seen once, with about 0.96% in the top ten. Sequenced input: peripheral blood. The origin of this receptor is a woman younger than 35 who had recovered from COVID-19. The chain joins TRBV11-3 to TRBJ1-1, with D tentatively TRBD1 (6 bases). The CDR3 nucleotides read TGTGCCAGCAGCTTAGATACGGGACATCCAGCTTTCTTT. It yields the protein CASSLDTGHPAFF.